These 29 T cell receptor beta chains were sequenced from one sample in a study of blood T cells in healthy people across ages. It was with a sample-barcoded 5' primer and a J-beta primer mix that a second PCR of roughly 7 to 12 cycles was run. TCRdb re-called the 5' RACE reads through MiXCR, storing one row per CDR3 protein. Of 1.4 million to 1.5 million distinct CDR3 sequences in the sample, about 43% were seen once. Sequenced material: blood. These receptors were collected from a woman under 30 in good health.

This clonotype has only a few counts. V gene TRBV4-1 combines with J gene TRBJ1-5; 7 nucleotides match TRBD1. The V and J ends lost 0 bases and 3 bases, in that order; junction bases with no gene match: 8. Germline V gene sequence: CDR1 MGHRA, CDR2 YSYEKL. The CDR3 has 17 residues. The CDR3: CASSQEVAQGSNQPQHF. Here the CDR3 DNA reads TGCGCCAGCAGCCAAGAAGTGGCACAGGGGTCCAATCAGCCCCAGCATTTT.

This clonotype turned up a few times. The chain combines TRBV20-1 with TRBJ2-3; 8 nucleotides agree with TRBD2. V shed 3 bases, J shed 1 base, and the junction held 3 bases outside the gene matches. CDR1 and CDR2 (germline): DFQATT, SNEGSKA (reference sequence). The CDR3 consists of 14 residues. CDR3 bases: TGCAGTGCTAGCCTACTAGCGGGCACAGATACGCAGTATTTT. It is translated as CSASLLAGTDTQYF.

The chain has TRBV15 and TRBJ1-1; TRBD1 aligns across 8 bases. The CDR3 sequence is 16 residues long. The junction had 7 bases not matched to a gene; V was cut back by 3 bases and J by 1 base. CDR1 and CDR2 (germline): LNHNV, YYDKDF (reference sequence). This CDR3 reads CATSSTGGLSNTEAFF. Here the CDR3 DNA reads TGTGCCACCAGCAGCACAGGGGGGCTATCGAACACTGAAGCTTTCTTT.

This clonotype was seen only once. V is TRBV20-1 and J is TRBJ2-7, with TRBD1 matching over 9 bases. Unmatched junction bases numbered 15, after V lost 5 bases and J lost 4 bases. Germline loops: CDR1 DFQATT, CDR2 SNEGSKA (reference sequence). CDR3 length: 16 residues. The CDR3 DNA reads as TGCAGTGCTGTCGGGGACAGGGCCCCTATGAGTTACGAGCAGTACTTC. Translated, it gives CSAVGDRAPMSYEQYF.

This clonotype was seen a handful of times. The V and J genes are TRBV5-6 and TRBJ2-5; tentatively, D is TRBD2 (5 bases). Looked up from germline, CDR1 is SGHDT and CDR2 is YYEEEE. Trimming took off 3 bases at V and 0 bases at J, with 9 bases between the two ends. The CDR3 consists of 14 residues. The CDR3 loop is CASSSPDYQETQYF. The CDR3 nucleotides are TGTGCCAGCAGCTCCCCGGACTACCAAGAGACCCAGTACTTC. The full variable domain, its missing parts supplied by reference TRBV5-6 and TRBJ2-5, is DAGVTQSPTHLIKTRGQQVTLRCSPKSGHDTVSWYQQALGQGPQFIFQYYEEEERQRGNFPDRFSGHQFPNYSSELNVNALLLGDSALYLCASSSPDYQETQYFGPGTRLLVL.

This clonotype was detected a few times. The chain couples TRBV7-2 to TRBJ2-1; 7 bases fit TRBD1. The CDR3 length is 11 residues. Trimming removed 9 bases from V and 4 bases from J; junction bases left unmatched: 0. Germline V gene sequence: CDR1 SGHTA, CDR2 FQGNSA. CDR3 DNA: TGTGCCAGACAGGGGTACAATGAGCAGTTCTTC. This gives the protein CARQGYNEQFF.

CDR3 protein: CASSQEGRRGGYTF. CDR3 in DNA: TGTGCCAGCAGCCAAGAAGGCAGGCGGGGTGGCTACACCTTC. J is TRBJ1-2 and V is TRBV3-1; D remains ambiguous. The V gene lost 0 bases and the J gene lost 7 bases, with 12 bases spanning the gap. The CDR3 extends over 14 amino acids. Germline values: CDR1 LGHDT, CDR2 YNNKEL (reference sequence).

The table lists this clonotype with many counts. This chain uses TRBV2 with TRBJ2-3; D is undetermined. Germline V lookup: CDR1 SNHLY, CDR2 FYNNEI. V gave up 6 bases and J gave up 4 bases, with 11 bases separating them. The CDR3 spans 13 residues. CDR3 amino acids: CASSPDLADTQYF. CDR3 DNA sequence: TGTGCCAGCAGCCCTGACTTGGCAGATACGCAGTATTTT.

The chain is built from TRBV6-5 and TRBJ1-6; 10 bases agree with TRBD1. Trimming took 6 bases from V and 9 from J; bases not matched to a gene: 5. The CDR3 extends over 14 amino acids. CDR1 and CDR2 (germline): MNHEY, SVGAGI. The chain's CDR3 is CASRRQGAFSPLHF. The DNA of the CDR3 is TGTGCCAGCAGACGACAGGGGGCGTTTTCACCCCTCCACTTT.

This clonotype was observed once. A much larger clone sits a single nucleotide away, making a read error possible. The genes are TRBV10-3 and TRBJ1-2; D is perhaps TRBD1 (6 bases). This CDR3 spans 14 amino acids. Per the germline V gene, CDR1 is ENHRY and CDR2 is SYGVKD. The ends were cut back, 5 bases at V and 6 bases at J, with 16 bases in the middle. The CDR3 nucleotides are TGTGCCATCAGTTATCGGGCAGGGGATAATGGCTACACCTTC. It translates to CAISYRAGDNGYTF.

The V gene is TRBV20-1, the J gene TRBJ1-4; 10 bases match TRBD1. Germline V CDR1 and CDR2: DFQATT, SNEGSKA (reference sequence). V gave up 7 bases and J gave up 7 bases; unmatched junction bases: 6. The CDR3 is 13 residues long. The chain's CDR3 is CSGLGQGLEKLFF. The CDR3 nucleotides are TGCAGTGGACTGGGACAGGGGCTTGAAAAACTGTTTTTT.

V usage is TRBV10-3 and J usage is TRBJ2-1, with D maybe TRBD2 (6 bases). Germline V CDR1 and CDR2: ENHRY, SYGVKD. The V and J ends lost 5 bases and 8 bases respectively, with 16 bases between them. The CDR3 totals 14 residues. CDR3 coding DNA: TGTGCCATCAGTCCGGGACTGCTTTTAGATGAGCAGTTCTTC. This gives the protein CAISPGLLLDEQFF.

The CDR3 sequence: CAWTEEDIYGYTF. The CDR3 region has the DNA TGTGCCTGGACAGAAGAAGATATCTATGGCTACACCTTC. This rearrangement joins TRBV30 to TRBJ1-2, with D hard to call. V was shortened by 4 bases and J by 4 bases, with 13 bases between the two germline ends. The CDR3 runs to 13 residues. Germline CDR1 is GTSNPN and CDR2 is SVGIG (reference sequence).

This rearrangement joins TRBV9 to TRBJ2-5; 8 bases are shared with TRBD1. The better agreement between TRBJ2-7 and the DNA end casts doubt on the J call. There are 15 residues in the CDR3. Germline V gene lookup returns CDR1 SGDLS and CDR2 YYNGEE. The CDR3 DNA is TGTGCCAGCAGCCTACAGGGGGACTTCTCCTACGAGCAGTACTTC. Translating it yields CASSLQGDFSYEQYF.

The rearrangement joins TRBV12-5 to TRBJ1-6, with unresolved D. The CDR3 totals 12 residues. Germline loops: CDR1 LGHNT, CDR2 FRNRAP. Between the trimmed V and J ends, which lost 7 bases and 9 bases, there was a span of 10 bases. The CDR3 is CASAWSGSPLHF. The DNA for the CDR3 is TGTGCTAGTGCCTGGAGCGGTTCACCCCTCCACTTT.

Concerning this clonotype itself: At one boundary the junction diverges from the germline segment, which might be a read error. The J gene is TRBJ2-3, the V gene TRBV6-1; D ambiguous. The germline V gene has CDR1 MNHNS and CDR2 SASEGT. This CDR3 region has 12 residues. The CDR3 loop is CASNEPPDTQYF. In DNA form, the CDR3 reads TGTGCCAGCAATGAACCCCCAGATACGCAGTATTTT.

This clonotype was seen more than once but under ten times. The genes are TRBV7-9 and TRBJ1-5, with D tentatively TRBD1 (5 bases). Trimming shortened V by 1 base and J by 1 base, and 11 bases separated the two germline ends. The CDR3 has 16 residues. CDR1 is SEHNR, CDR2 FQNEAQ, per germline (reference sequence). The CDR3 sequence: CASSLDGGGSNQPQHF. CDR3 DNA: TGTGCCAGCAGCTTAGATGGGGGGGGAAGCAATCAGCCCCAGCATTTT.

As concerns this clonotype: One end of the junction varies from germline; a read error may be responsible. The chain uses TRBV5-5 and TRBJ2-7; tentative D call: TRBD2 (6 bases). Germline CDR1 and CDR2: SGHKS and YYEKEE (reference sequence). CDR3 length: 14 residues. CDR3 DNA: TGTACCAGCAGCCTGCTCGGGGGTTCTTACGAGCAGTACTTC. It codes for CTSSLLGGSYEQYF.

This chain connects TRBV7-9 to TRBJ2-1; a weak D match, TRBD2 (7 bases). This CDR3 spans 17 amino acids. From germline, CDR1 is SEHNR and CDR2 FQNEAQ (reference sequence). V gave up 5 bases and J gave up 2 bases, with 19 bases separating them. The CDR3 loop reads CASSDPRRGPTYNEQFF. The CDR3 bases are TGTGCCAGCAGCGACCCGAGGCGGGGGCCTACCTACAATGAGCAGTTCTTC.

This clonotype was detected a few times. The gene calls are TRBV21-1 and TRBJ2-3; no check of the table's D call, TRBD1, against the DNA was made. TRBV21-1 is recorded as a pseudogene. The CDR3 is 16 amino acids. In DNA, the CDR3 is TGTGCCAGCAGATACCCGGGACAGGGTAGCACAGATACGCAGTATTTT. It codes for CASRYPGQGSTDTQYF.

This chain uses TRBV30 with TRBJ2-5; 11 bases map to TRBD1. CDR1 and CDR2 from the germline V gene are GTSNPN and SVGIG (reference sequence). CDR3 length equals 14 residues. J gave up 5 bases and V 6 bases, and 8 bases lay outside the gene matches. In DNA, the CDR3 is TGTGCCTGCCCGGGACAGGGGGGTTCGGAGACCCAGTACTTC. This translates into CACPGQGGSETQYF.

The table lists this clonotype with a few counts. V is TRBV20-1 and J is TRBJ2-5; D might be TRBD1 (7 bases). Germline CDR1 reads DFQATT; CDR2 reads SNEGSKA (reference sequence). This CDR3 spans 16 amino acids. The V end lost 0 bases, the J end lost 0 bases, and 14 bases lay between the germline ends. The CDR3 nucleotides are TGCAGTGCTAGAGATACTACAGGGGAGGACCAAGAGACCCAGTACTTC. Residues: CSARDTTGEDQETQYF.

V is TRBV19 and J is TRBJ2-5; D is unresolved. V was shortened by 3 bases and J by 5 bases, with 16 bases between the two germline ends. Germline CDR1 and CDR2: LNHDA and SQIVND (reference sequence). This CDR3 contains 15 residues. The CDR3 loop reads CASSIDSPSRETQYF. In DNA, the CDR3 is TGTGCCAGTAGTATTGATTCACCCTCGAGGGAGACCCAGTACTTC.

The chain uses TRBV14 and TRBJ2-1; 9 bases line up with TRBD2. There are 15 residues in the CDR3. CDR1 is SGHDN and CDR2 is FVKESK in the germline V gene. J was trimmed by 7 bases and V by 2 bases; bases with no gene match: 6. The CDR3 region is CASSQQAGGWNEQFF. CDR3 coding DNA: TGTGCCAGCAGCCAACAAGCGGGGGGCTGGAATGAGCAGTTCTTC.

The V gene is TRBV28, the J gene TRBJ2-1; TRBD1 aligns across 7 bases. The V and J ends lost 4 bases and 7 bases, in that order; junction bases with no gene match: 13. The CDR3 runs to 16 residues. The germline V gene has CDR1 MDHEN and CDR2 SYDVKM. The CDR3 sequence is CASSWGPNRGSNEQFF. CDR3 in DNA: TGTGCCAGCAGTTGGGGGCCAAACAGGGGATCGAATGAGCAGTTCTTC.

The V gene is TRBV21-1, the J gene TRBJ2-7; TRBD2, the table's D call, was not compared with the DNA. TRBV21-1 is a listed pseudogene. The CDR3 spans 18 residues. CDR3 in DNA: TGTGCCAGCAGCAAAGTGGCTGGAGAGACTAGCGGGATCAACGAGCAGTACTTC. Translation gives CASSKVAGETSGINEQYF.

The chain carries TRBV7-9 and TRBJ2-1; TRBD1 agrees at 9 bases. J gave up 4 bases and V 5 bases, and 9 bases lay outside the gene matches. CDR1 and CDR2 (germline): SEHNR, FQNEAQ (reference sequence). There are 16 residues in the CDR3. CDR3 loop: CASSPYPGQGYNEQFF. The CDR3 coding sequence is TGTGCCAGCAGCCCTTACCCGGGACAGGGTTACAATGAGCAGTTCTTC. Full variable domain (outside the CDR3, taken from reference TRBV7-9 and TRBJ2-1): DTGVSQNPRHKITKRGQNVTFRCDPISEHNRLYWYRQTLGQGPEFLTYFQNEAQLEKSRLLSDRFSAERPKGSFSTLEIQRTEQGDSAMYLCASSPYPGQGYNEQFFGPGTRLTVL.

This sequence joins TRBV5-1 and TRBJ1-2, with 9 bases lining up with TRBD1. The germline CDR1 and CDR2 sequences are SGHRS and YFSETQ. This CDR3 comprises 14 residues. With V trimmed by 4 bases and J by 2 bases, 3 bases remained unmatched. CDR3 bases: TGCGCCAGCAGCGGACAGGGGAACAACTATGGCTACACCTTC. It encodes CASSGQGNNYGYTF.

The chain links TRBV4-1 to TRBJ2-5; D may correspond to TRBD1 or TRBD2 (5 bases each). The CDR3 has 16 amino acids. V lost 0 bases and J 5 bases, leaving 16 bases between the germline ends. Per the germline V gene, CDR1 is MGHRA and CDR2 is YSYEKL. The CDR3: CASSQEVQRGWETQYF. In DNA, the CDR3 is TGCGCCAGCAGCCAAGAAGTACAGAGGGGTTGGGAGACCCAGTACTTC.